The 27 T cell receptor beta chains given below trace back to one sample, sequenced in a study of OX40 agonist ivuxolimab in advanced cancers. This table comes from immunoSEQ multiplex PCR, and its TCRdb copy is limited to in-frame clones, with some not included. The sample contains more than 85,000 clones, roughly nine tenths of which appear only once. The sample in question was CD4+ or CD8+ T cells sorted from blood, obtained in a trial of the OX40 agonist ivuxolimab. These receptors all stem from an adult with an advanced solid tumor such as melanoma, head and neck, liver or kidney cancer.

The chain joins TRBV4-2 to TRBJ2-6; 8 positions agree with TRBD1. This CDR3 has 18 residues. V lost 1 base and J lost 0; bases outside the gene matches: 5. Germline V gene sequence: CDR1 LGHNA, CDR2 YNFKEQ. The CDR3 loop reads CASSQAAGGHSGANVLTF. CDR3 coding DNA: TGTGCCAGCAGCCAAGCGGCAGGGGGCCACTCTGGGGCCAACGTCCTGACTTTC.

The chain employs TRBV11-1 and TRBJ2-2; perhaps TRBD1 as D (5 bases). The length of the CDR3 is 17 residues. The V and J ends lost 6 bases and 5 bases respectively, with 22 bases between them. Germline V gene data show CDR1 as SGHAT and CDR2 as FQDESV (reference sequence). As DNA, the CDR3 is TGTGCCAGCAGTTCAGATGGGCAGGGAACAGGAACCGGGGAGCTGTTTTTT. Its protein product is CASSSDGQGTGTGELFF.

The V gene is TRBV7-2, the J gene TRBJ2-5; 11 bases map to TRBD2. With V trimmed by 5 bases and J by 4 bases, 9 bases remained unmatched. Germline assignment: CDR1 SGHTA and CDR2 FQGNSA. The CDR3 extends over 16 amino acids. CDR3 sequence reads: CASSPTPSGRSETQYF. As DNA, the CDR3 is TGTGCCAGCAGCCCTACACCTAGCGGGAGGTCAGAGACCCAGTACTTC.

CDR3 nucleotides: TGTGCCAGCAGCGTAGGAGGTCTAGCGGACTATACGCAGTATTTT. Its protein is CASSVGGLADYTQYF. V gene TRBV9 combines with J gene TRBJ2-3, with 7 bases aligning to TRBD2. CDR1 is SGDLS, CDR2 YYNGEE, per germline. The CDR3 length is 15 residues. Trimming removed 0 bases from V and 7 bases from J; junction bases left unmatched: 8.

For the CDR3, the DNA is TGTGCCACCAGCATAGACAGGAGACATAGCAATCAGCCCCAGCATTTT. Translated, it gives CATSIDRRHSNQPQHF. V gene TRBV15 combines with J gene TRBJ1-5; tentatively, D is TRBD1 (6 bases). Deletions cut 4 bases from V and 0 bases from J, with 13 bases between. From germline, CDR1 is LNHNV and CDR2 YYDKDF (reference sequence). CDR3 size: 16 residues.

The J gene is TRBJ2-1, the V gene TRBV27; 7 nucleotides line up with TRBD2. CDR1 and CDR2 (germline): MNHEY, SMNVEV (reference sequence). The CDR3 is 9 residues long. The CDR3 loop is CPAGGEQFF. The CDR3 DNA is TGTCCGGCCGGGGGGGAGCAGTTCTTC.

The chain joins TRBV28 to TRBJ2-1; a weak D match, TRBD2 (6 bases). This CDR3 region has 15 residues. The germline V gene encodes CDR1 MDHEN and CDR2 SYDVKM. The V end was cut by 3 bases, the J end by 7 bases, with 16 bases between. The CDR3 DNA follows: TGTGCCAGCAGTTTTGGGAGGACCCGCCGAAATGAGCAGTTCTTC. This encodes CASSFGRTRRNEQFF.

The rearrangement links TRBV4-3 to TRBJ2-1; D not resolved. The germline gives CDR1 LGHNA, CDR2 YSLEER. Deletions cut 0 bases from V and 2 bases from J, with 8 bases between. The CDR3 runs to 15 residues. DNA for the CDR3: TGCGCCAGCAGCCAAGAAGTGGCCGCCTACAATGAGCAGTTCTTC. Its protein is CASSQEVAAYNEQFF.

V usage is TRBV28 and J usage is TRBJ2-2; maybe TRBD1 (5 bases). The CDR3 extends over 14 amino acids. Trimming stripped 4 bases from V and 5 bases from J, with 11 bases between. Germline V gene sequence: CDR1 MDHEN, CDR2 SYDVKM. The CDR3: CASSSGHTTGELFF. For the CDR3, the DNA is TGTGCCAGCAGTTCCGGACATACAACCGGGGAGCTGTTTTTT.

The gene calls are TRBV7-3 and TRBJ2-2; a possible D gene is TRBD1 (6 bases). The CDR3 runs to 14 residues. With 1 base removed from V and 3 bases from J, the gap between germline ends came to 6 bases. Looked up from germline, CDR1 is SGHTA and CDR2 is FQGTGA. The CDR3 reads CASSLNRDTGELFF. The CDR3 nucleotides read TGTGCCAGCAGCTTAAACAGGGACACCGGGGAGCTGTTTTTT.

The chain is built from TRBV10-3 and TRBJ1-3; D not resolved. CDR1 and CDR2 (germline): ENHRY, SYGVKD. The CDR3 sequence is 13 residues long. The V end was cut by 0 bases, the J end by 8 bases, with 8 bases between. The CDR3 loop is CAISESNGDTIYF. The DNA of the CDR3 is TGTGCCATCAGTGAGTCGAATGGGGACACCATATATTTT.

The V call is TRBV2, the J call TRBJ2-7; 8 nucleotides align to TRBD2. Germline trimming cut 9 bases from V and 0 bases from J; bases unmatched to any gene: 13. The germline gives CDR1 SNHLY, CDR2 FYNNEI. This CDR3 is 16 amino acids long. The CDR3 sequence is CARRALAEISSYEQYF. The CDR3 DNA reads TGTGCCAGGAGGGCACTAGCGGAAATTAGCTCCTACGAGCAGTACTTC. The full variable domain, rest sourced from reference TRBV2 and TRBJ2-7, is EPEVTQTPSHQVTQMGQEVILRCVPISNHLYFYWYRQILGQKVEFLVSFYNNEISEKSEIFDDQFSVERPDGSNFTLKIRSTKLEDSAMYFCARRALAEISSYEQYFGPGTRLTVT.

This chain joins TRBV11-2 and TRBJ2-1; D not certain. Trimming cost V 1 base and J 1 base, with 8 bases left between them. Germline V gene data show CDR1 as SGHAT and CDR2 as FQNNGV. The CDR3 is made up of 15 amino acids. CDR3 in amino acids: CASSLGQTSYNEQFF. In DNA, the CDR3 is TGTGCCAGCAGCTTAGGCCAGACTTCCTACAATGAGCAGTTCTTC.

The chain combines TRBV5-4 with TRBJ2-2; weak D call: TRBD1 (5 bases). From germline, CDR1 is SGHNT and CDR2 YYREEE (reference sequence). V was trimmed by 2 bases and J by 1 base, leaving 9 bases between them. The CDR3 consists of 15 residues. For the CDR3, the DNA is TGTGCCAGCAGCTTAGGAAGGGGGAACACCGGGGAGCTGTTTTTT. The encoded protein is CASSLGRGNTGELFF.

The rearrangement uses TRBV7-2 and TRBJ2-3; D call uncertain. The CDR3 runs to 12 residues. CDR1 and CDR2 (germline): SGHTA, FQGNSA. Between the trimmed V and J ends, which lost 2 bases and 2 bases, there was a span of 2 bases. Here the CDR3 reads CASSLSTDTQYF. The CDR3 bases are TGTGCCAGCAGCTTATCCACAGATACGCAGTATTTT.

This chain joins TRBV6-6 and TRBJ2-3, with D tentatively TRBD2 (6 bases). The ends were cut back, 6 bases at V and 1 base at J, with 14 bases in the middle. This CDR3 region has 15 residues. CDR1 is MNHNY, CDR2 SVGAGI, per germline (reference sequence). The CDR3 reads CASSPLERGTDTQYF. CDR3 coding DNA: TGTGCCAGCAGCCCCCTCGAGCGGGGCACAGATACGCAGTATTTT.

This chain joins TRBV7-9 and TRBJ1-2, with D hard to call. The CDR3 spans 14 residues. Between the trimmed V and J ends, which lost 1 base and 4 bases, there was a span of 10 bases. The germline gives CDR1 SEHNR, CDR2 FQNEAQ (reference sequence). CDR3 sequence reads: CASSLGEAGYGYTF. CDR3 DNA sequence: TGTGCCAGCAGCTTAGGGGAAGCGGGCTATGGCTACACCTTC.

This clone has a single count. V is TRBV20-1 and J is TRBJ1-2; D possibly corresponds to TRBD1 (6 bases). The CDR3 runs 11 residues. Trimming took off 5 bases at V and 2 bases at J, with 6 bases between the two ends. Germline V gene sequence: CDR1 DFQATT, CDR2 SNEGSKA (reference sequence). The CDR3 DNA follows: TGCAGTGCTGGGGGCAACTATGGCTACACCTTC. It is translated as CSAGGNYGYTF.

The genes are TRBV7-9 and TRBJ2-5; the D gene could be TRBD1 or TRBD2 (6 bases each). Trimming took 3 bases from V and 5 from J, leaving 10 bases between them. Germline V lookup: CDR1 SEHNR, CDR2 FQNEAQ (reference sequence). CDR3 size: 13 residues. The CDR3 DNA reads as TGTGCCAGCAGCTTGGGGGGCGGGGAGACCCAGTACTTC. It yields the protein CASSLGGGETQYF.

This rearrangement joins TRBV6-1 to TRBJ1-2; D remains unclear. The germline V and J ends were trimmed by 6 bases and 4 bases, with 12 bases remaining between them. Germline CDR1 is MNHNS and CDR2 is SASEGT. The CDR3 sequence is 13 residues long. CDR3 sequence: CASRVSGSYGYTF. In DNA form, the CDR3 reads TGTGCCAGCAGGGTGTCCGGGAGCTATGGCTACACCTTC.

This clone was counted a few times. This chain connects TRBV5-8 to TRBJ1-1; D remains ambiguous. Trimming stripped 2 bases from V and 0 bases from J, with 11 bases between. There are 15 residues in the CDR3. Germline CDR1 is SGHTS and CDR2 is YDEGEE. In DNA, the CDR3 is TGTGCCAGCAGCTTTCGCACGATCATGAACACTGAAGCTTTCTTT. It yields the protein CASSFRTIMNTEAFF.

V usage is TRBV6-4 and J usage is TRBJ1-6; TRBD1 might be the D (6 bases). Germline CDR1 is MRHNA and CDR2 is SNTAGT. The V and J ends lost 6 bases and 6 bases respectively, with 15 bases between them. The CDR3 spans 15 residues. CDR3 DNA sequence: TGTGCCAGCAGGAAAGAGGGACAAATTAATTCACCCCTCCACTTT. This codes for CASRKEGQINSPLHF.

This clone appeared once. The chain links TRBV21-1 to TRBJ2-7. TRBV21-1 is deemed a pseudogene. The CDR3 runs to 16 residues. The CDR3 DNA sequence: TGTGCCAGCAGCAATCCCAGCCACCTTCCGTTTTACGAGCAGTACTTC. This encodes CASSNPSHLPFYEQYF.

CDR3 protein: CASSLPPSVHGTGTEAFF. CDR3 in DNA: TGTGCCAGCTCCCTACCACCGTCAGTGCACGGGACGGGCACTGAAGCTTTCTTT. The V gene is TRBV18, the J gene TRBJ1-1, with D perhaps matching TRBD1 (5 bases). The CDR3 spans 18 residues. CDR1 and CDR2 (germline): KGHSH, LQKENI. The V end was cut by 6 bases, the J end by 4 bases, with 27 bases between.

The gene calls are TRBV5-6 and TRBJ2-1; a possible D gene is TRBD2 (5 bases). There are 11 residues in the CDR3. The V and J ends lost 2 bases and 10 bases respectively, with 7 bases between them. The V gene's germline CDR1 is SGHDT and CDR2 YYEEEE. The CDR3 nucleotides are TGTGCCAGCAGCTTTAGGAGGGAGCAGTTCTTC. As protein: CASSFRREQFF.

This chain links TRBV28 with TRBJ1-1, with 7 bases lining up with TRBD1. The junction had 5 bases not matched to a gene; V was cut back by 5 bases and J by 5 bases. Germline V gene lookup returns CDR1 MDHEN and CDR2 SYDVKM. This CDR3 contains 13 residues. The CDR3 region is CASSRQGLTEAFF. The CDR3, as DNA: TGTGCCAGCAGTCGACAGGGTCTAACTGAAGCTTTCTTT.

This clone came up once. The chain couples TRBV7-9 to TRBJ1-6, with D unresolved. The CDR3 totals 15 residues. Trimming removed 4 bases at V and 7 bases at J, with 14 bases between. Germline V gives CDR1 SEHNR, CDR2 FQNEAQ (reference sequence). The CDR3 protein is CASSSGRAENSPLHF. In nucleotides, the CDR3 is TGTGCCAGCAGCTCCGGCCGGGCGGAAAATTCACCCCTCCACTTT.